The 8 T cell receptor beta chains listed next were all sequenced from one sample in a study of radiotherapy plus CTLA-4 blockade in lung cancer. This table comes from immunoSEQ multiplex PCR, and its TCRdb copy is limited to in-frame clones, with some not included. This table holds tens of thousands of clones, roughly 84% found once. Sequenced material: peripheral blood, taken from a patient treated with radiotherapy plus ipilimumab. Receptor source: a human donor with non-small cell lung cancer that progressed on radiotherapy plus ipilimumab.

This clone was seen once. The gene calls are TRBV7-9 and TRBJ2-5; 10 bases map to TRBD2. CDR3 length equals 16 residues. V shed 1 base, J shed 4 bases, and the junction held 6 bases outside the gene matches. Germline V gene sequence: CDR1 SEHNR, CDR2 FQNEAQ (reference sequence). CDR3 sequence reads: CASSLDLAGAPETQYF. CDR3 in DNA: TGTGCCAGCAGCTTAGATCTAGCGGGAGCCCCAGAGACCCAGTACTTC.

The CDR3 loop reads CASSLLKFGSMNTGELFF. CDR3 DNA: TGTGCCAGCAGCTTGCTAAAATTCGGCAGTATGAACACCGGGGAGCTGTTTTTT. The chain uses TRBV5-6 and TRBJ2-2; D is unclear. This CDR3 spans 18 amino acids. V lost 1 base and J lost 1, with 17 bases in between. Germline V CDR1 and CDR2: SGHDT, YYEEEE.

The chain employs TRBV7-6 and TRBJ2-7; tentatively, D is TRBD1 (5 bases). The V gene lost 8 bases and the J gene lost 3 bases, with 26 bases spanning the gap. The CDR3 length is 17 residues. Germline lookup yields CDR1 SGHVS and CDR2 FNYEAQ. In DNA, the CDR3 is TGTGCCAGCGGCCGACAGTTAGGGGTTCCCACCCTCTACGAGCAGTACTTC. This encodes CASGRQLGVPTLYEQYF.

The V call is TRBV7-3, the J call TRBJ1-3; D is unresolved. The CDR3 is made up of 14 amino acids. CDR1 is SGHTA, CDR2 FQGTGA, per germline. V gave up 3 bases and J gave up 0 bases, with 6 bases separating them. DNA for the CDR3: TGTGCCAGCAGCTTCGACATCTCTGGAAACACCATATATTTT. Translating gives CASSFDISGNTIYF.

The rearrangement links TRBV28 to TRBJ2-3; 12 bases agree with TRBD2. Germline V lookup: CDR1 MDHEN, CDR2 SYDVKM. The CDR3 extends over 18 amino acids. Germline trimming cut 3 bases from V and 0 bases from J; bases unmatched to any gene: 7. CDR3 loop: CASSFSRTSGTSTDTQYF. The CDR3 DNA follows: TGTGCCAGCAGTTTCTCTCGGACTAGCGGGACTAGCACAGATACGCAGTATTTT.

The rearrangement links TRBV10-1 to TRBJ2-1; D is unclear. Looked up from germline, CDR1 is WNHNN and CDR2 is SYGVQD (reference sequence). This CDR3 comprises 15 residues. V was pared by 5 bases and J by 0 bases, with 11 bases between. The CDR3 region has the DNA TGCGCCAGCAGTTACGGATCGAGCTCCTACAATGAGCAGTTCTTC. It codes for CASSYGSSSYNEQFF.

A single count supports this clone. This chain links TRBV15 with TRBJ1-5; D ambiguous. There are 17 residues in the CDR3. Per the germline V gene, CDR1 is LNHNV and CDR2 is YYDKDF (reference sequence). Trimming cost V 3 bases and J 2 bases, with 17 bases left between them. The CDR3 loop reads CATSSVLEELGNQPQHF. CDR3 sequence (DNA): TGTGCCACCAGCAGCGTTCTTGAGGAATTGGGCAATCAGCCCCAGCATTTT.

This chain connects TRBV21-1 to TRBJ2-7; TRBD2 is taken as the D call from the table, unchecked against the DNA. TRBV21-1 is tagged as a pseudogene. This CDR3 has 13 amino acids. In DNA form, the CDR3 reads TGTGCCAGCAGCAAAGTCAGGCGTCGGGAGCAGTACGTC. Residues: CASSKVRRREQYV.